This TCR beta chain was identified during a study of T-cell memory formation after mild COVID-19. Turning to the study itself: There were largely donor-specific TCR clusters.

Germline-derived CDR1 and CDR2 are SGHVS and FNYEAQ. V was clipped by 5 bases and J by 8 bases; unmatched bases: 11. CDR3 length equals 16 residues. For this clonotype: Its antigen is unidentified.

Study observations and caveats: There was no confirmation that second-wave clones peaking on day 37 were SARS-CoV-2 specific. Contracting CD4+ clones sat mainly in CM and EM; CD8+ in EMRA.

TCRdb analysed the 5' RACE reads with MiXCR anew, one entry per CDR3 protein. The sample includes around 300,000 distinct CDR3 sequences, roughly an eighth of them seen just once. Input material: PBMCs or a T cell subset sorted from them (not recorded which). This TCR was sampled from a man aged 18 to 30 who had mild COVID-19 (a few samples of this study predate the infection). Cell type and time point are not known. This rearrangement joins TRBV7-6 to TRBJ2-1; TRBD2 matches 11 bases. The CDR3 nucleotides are TGTGCCAGCAGCGATAGACTAGCGGGGCGGCGGGATGAGCAGTTCTTC. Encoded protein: CASSDRLAGRRDEQFF.